Listed below are T cell receptor beta chains from one sample, sequenced in a study of T cell responses to AZD1222 COVID-19 vaccine. The method was immunoSEQ multiplex PCR; TCRdb's version includes in-frame clones alone and lacks a portion of them. The data show some 150,000 clones, with 88% seen just once and 5.5% to 8% held by the top ten. The material was peripheral blood, obtained after recovery from COVID-19. These TCRs come from an adult who had recovered from COVID-19. The CDR3 runs from the conserved cysteine through the conserved F or W. D genes are given only for firm matches. Clone size appears in some rows only: once, few, many, or a class for an expanded clone.

J gene,clone size,V gene,D gene,CDR3 protein,CDR3 DNA
TRBJ2-1,-,TRBV5-1,TRBD2,CASSPRLAGYNEQFF,TGCGCCAGCAGCCCCAGACTAGCGGGGTACAATGAGCAGTTCTTC
TRBJ1-4,-,TRBV6-5,-,CASSLLRNEKLFF,TGTGCCAGCAGTTTACTCCGAAATGAAAAACTGTTTTTT
TRBJ1-2,-,TRBV2,-,CASIEQVTNYGYTF,TGTGCCAGCATCGAGCAGGTAACCAACTATGGCTACACCTTC
TRBJ1-5,-,TRBV3-1/TRBV3-2,-,CASSQRGSGQPQHF,TGTGCCAGCAGCCAAAGAGGGTCGGGTCAGCCCCAGCATTTT
TRBJ2-7,-,TRBV10-3,-,CAISEHLGTQSSYEQYF,TGTGCCATCAGTGAGCACTTAGGGACGCAGAGCTCCTACGAGCAGTACTTC
TRBJ2-3,-,TRBV18,TRBD2,CASSPGLAGADTQYF,TGTGCCAGCTCACCAGGGCTAGCGGGGGCAGATACGCAGTATTTT
TRBJ2-1,-,TRBV28,-,CASSLGLGRENEQFF,TGTGCCAGCAGTCTAGGTCTGGGAAGGGAAAATGAGCAGTTCTTC
TRBJ1-1,once,TRBV10-3,-,CAITPAAGTEAFF,TGTGCCATCACTCCCGCAGCAGGCACTGAAGCTTTCTTT
TRBJ2-1,once,TRBV7-9,TRBD1,CASSWTGGANEQFF,TGTGCCAGCAGCTGGACAGGTGGGGCGAATGAGCAGTTCTTC
TRBJ2-3,few,TRBV19,-,CASSGWSGSTDTQYF,TGTGCCAGTAGTGGATGGAGCGGGAGCACAGATACGCAGTATTTT
TRBJ2-5,-,TRBV5-4,-,CASSRGEIGTQYF,TGTGCCAGCAGCCGTGGAGAGATCGGGACCCAGTACTTC
TRBJ2-1,-,TRBV5-4,-,CASSPSGPRSYNEQFF,TGTGCCAGCAGCCCCTCGGGACCGAGATCCTACAATGAGCAGTTCTTC
TRBJ2-7,-,TRBV15,-,CATSRTNGFREQYF,TGTGCCACCAGCAGAACTAATGGGTTCCGCGAGCAGTACTTC
TRBJ2-7,-,TRBV3-1/TRBV3-2,TRBD2,CASSQLAGGGYEQYF,TGTGCCAGCAGCCAACTAGCGGGGGGCGGCTACGAGCAGTACTTC
TRBJ1-2,-,TRBV19,TRBD1,CATGQGQGYTF,TGTGCCACAGGACAGGGGCAAGGCTACACCTTC
TRBJ2-3,-,TRBV10-1,-,CASSEGLPGDTDTQYF,TGCGCCAGCAGTGAGGGACTTCCGGGGGACACAGATACGCAGTATTTT
TRBJ2-7,-,TRBV19,TRBD1,CASSIWQGAYEQYF,TGTGCCAGTAGTATTTGGCAGGGGGCCTACGAGCAGTACTTC
TRBJ2-7,-,TRBV6-2/TRBV6-3,-,CASSGGGAGVSYEQYF,TGTGCCAGCAGCGGCGGGGGAGCAGGGGTTTCCTACGAGCAGTACTTC
TRBJ1-2,-,TRBV12-3/TRBV12-4,-,CASSFSGDGYTF,TGTGCCAGCAGTTTCTCGGGGGATGGCTACACCTTC
TRBJ2-3,-,TRBV7-3,TRBD1,CASSLGQPTLTDTQYF,TGTGCCAGCAGCTTGGGACAGCCTACCCTCACAGATACGCAGTATTTT
TRBJ2-5,once,TRBV6-5,-,CASRRSETQYF,TGTGCCAGCCGCCGCTCGGAGACCCAGTACTTC
TRBJ1-6,-,TRBV18,-,CASSLQNSPLHF,TGTGCCAGCTCACTTCAGAATTCACCCCTCCACTTT
TRBJ1-2,-,TRBV3-1/TRBV3-2,-,CASSQDWGGYTF,TGTGCCAGCAGCCAAGATTGGGGGGGCTACACCTTC
TRBJ2-1,-,TRBV5-4,TRBD2,CASGSGGGLFSEQFF,TGTGCCAGTGGGTCTGGGGGGGGTTTGTTCAGTGAGCAGTTCTTC
TRBJ1-5,-,TRBV5-1,TRBD1,CASSSGQNQPQHF,TGCGCCAGCAGCTCGGGACAGAATCAGCCCCAGCATTTT
TRBJ2-7,once,TRBV7-3,-,CASSLGTDRRDEQYF,TGTGCCAGCAGCTTAGGGACCGACAGGAGGGACGAGCAGTACTTC
TRBJ2-1,-,TRBV11-2,TRBD2,CASSFEAAGHEQFF,TGTGCCAGCAGCTTCGAGGCAGCGGGGCATGAGCAGTTCTTC
TRBJ2-1,-,TRBV28,TRBD2,CASSWRTSGRLNEQFF,TGTGCCAGCAGTTGGAGGACTAGCGGGAGACTCAATGAGCAGTTCTTC
TRBJ2-3,-,TRBV9,TRBD2,CASNSGRSADTQYF,TGTGCCAGCAACAGCGGGAGGAGCGCAGATACGCAGTATTTT
TRBJ2-3,-,TRBV10-3,TRBD2,CAITSSGFTDTQYF,TGTGCCATCACGTCTAGCGGGTTCACAGATACGCAGTATTTT
TRBJ2-3,once,TRBV10-2,-,CASSDPTQGKDTQYF,TGCGCCAGCAGTGATCCCACGCAGGGGAAAGATACGCAGTATTTT
TRBJ2-2,-,TRBV7-9,TRBD2,CASSLLASGKVGELFF,TGTGCCAGCAGCTTATTGGCTAGCGGGAAGGTCGGGGAGCTGTTTTTT
TRBJ2-3,-,TRBV5-1,-,CASSGTGDGDTQYF,TGCGCCAGCAGCGGTACGGGGGACGGGGATACGCAGTATTTT
TRBJ2-2,once,TRBV7-3,-,CASSLMSAGPLNTGELFF,TGTGCCAGCAGCTTAATGTCAGCGGGCCCGCTTAACACCGGGGAGCTGTTTTTT
TRBJ1-2,once,TRBV4-1,-,CASSQDPGGGNYGYTF,TGCGCCAGCAGCCAAGATCCAGGTGGTGGAAACTATGGCTACACCTTC
TRBJ1-1,-,TRBV2,TRBD1,CASSPDRGFTEAFF,TGTGCCAGCAGCCCCGACAGGGGATTCACTGAAGCTTTCTTT
TRBJ1-2,-,TRBV9,-,CASSVGLGLANYGYTF,TGTGCCAGCAGCGTAGGCCTAGGCCTAGCTAACTATGGCTACACCTTC
TRBJ1-5,-,TRBV19,TRBD1,CASSRVGQGYQPQHF,TGTGCCAGTAGCCGGGTTGGACAGGGCTATCAGCCCCAGCATTTT
TRBJ1-6,-,TRBV5-1,-,CASSSGGAAGNSPLHF,TGCGCCAGCAGCTCCGGGGGGGCCGCTGGTAATTCACCCCTCCACTTT
TRBJ1-1,-,TRBV19,-,CASSIGQRGMNTEAFF,TGTGCCAGTAGTATAGGACAGAGGGGGATGAACACTGAAGCTTTCTTT
TRBJ1-5,-,TRBV19,-,CARRRLWRGQPQHF,TGTGCCAGACGACGTTTATGGCGGGGACAGCCCCAGCATTTT
TRBJ1-1,-,TRBV5-6,TRBD1,CASSLAGTGRITEAFF,TGTGCCAGCAGCTTGGCCGGGACAGGGAGGATTACTGAAGCTTTCTTT
TRBJ2-7,-,TRBV25-1,-,CASSANPGVEQYF,TGTGCCAGCAGTGCAAATCCGGGCGTCGAGCAGTACTTC
TRBJ1-1,-,TRBV19,-,CASSIAGRAFF,TGTGCCAGTAGTATCGCGGGGCGGGCTTTCTTT
TRBJ2-4,-,TRBV6-1,TRBD1,CASSGQGASAKNIQYF,TGTGCCAGCAGTGGACAGGGGGCGTCGGCCAAAAACATTCAGTACTTC
TRBJ2-7,-,TRBV5-1,TRBD2,CASGGGVRYEQYF,TGCGCCAGCGGTGGGGGGGTACGCTACGAGCAGTACTTC
TRBJ1-2,-,TRBV28,-,CASSLRTDYGYTF,TGTGCCAGCAGTTTGAGGACGGACTATGGCTACACCTTC
TRBJ2-5,-,TRBV7-3,-,CAKKAAPKETQYF,TGTGCCAAGAAGGCGGCCCCGAAAGAGACCCAGTACTTC
TRBJ2-2,few,TRBV6-5,-,CASNLGTNTGELFF,TGTGCCAGCAACCTAGGAACGAACACCGGGGAGCTGTTTTTT
TRBJ2-1,once,TRBV5-1,TRBD2,CASTGGTSGYYNEQFF,TGCGCCAGCACCGGGGGTACTAGCGGATATTACAATGAGCAGTTCTTC
TRBJ2-3,-,TRBV3-1/TRBV3-2,-,CASSQDLLIPSTDTQYF,TGTGCCAGCAGCCAAGATCTATTGATTCCTAGCACAGATACGCAGTATTTT
TRBJ1-5,-,TRBV6-4,-,CASSDEGFRWGNQPQHF,TGTGCCAGCAGTGACGAGGGCTTTAGGTGGGGCAATCAGCCCCAGCATTTT
TRBJ1-5,-,TRBV20-1,-,CSASRVRVGSNQPQHF,TGCAGTGCTAGTAGGGTCAGGGTTGGCAGCAATCAGCCCCAGCATTTT
TRBJ1-1,-,TRBV2,-,CASSEDQGMNTEAFF,TGTGCCAGCAGTGAAGATCAGGGGATGAACACTGAAGCTTTCTTT